The TCR beta chain under discussion was sequenced for a study of cytomegalovirus exposure and HLA in healthy donors (TCRdb year 2017). Regarding the complete study: According to an earlier analysis of a few hundred of the donors, roughly 180 million T cells yielded 120 million or so unique TCR beta sequences and less than 300 Gb of sequence data. An early release that covered around 590 HLA-typed donors contained about 290 gigabases of sequencing data and 75 million to 100 million unique TCR sequences. Of the roughly 400 genotyped donors, approximately 82% fell in the genetic ancestry cluster associated with self-reported Caucasian donors. The aim of the study was to test whether cataloging public T cell receptors could identify signatures of past pathogen exposure. The study used immunosequencing to profile the T cell repertoires of about 670 subjects and linked those repertoires to cytomegalovirus serostatus. Besides the first cohort of about 730 subjects, a separate validation cohort made up of roughly 120 different subjects was used. High-throughput TCR immunosequencing, statistical association of individual TCRs with disease status, and machine learning were combined to predict cytomegalovirus infection status. To study patterns of TCR occurrence, a later analysis re-analyzed previously published TCR beta repertoires from more than 550 donors and added high-resolution HLA genotyping. The later analysis used no new phenotypic data to find candidate immune exposures, relying instead on TCR beta sequences and their occurrence across donors. An earlier analysis of around 580 of the donors used high-throughput TCR beta sequencing to judge whether each TCR beta V gene segment behaved as functional or pseudogenic. Alongside the repertoire data, information on donor age, sex, ethnicity and CMV serostatus was compiled. A later genetic analysis took genome-wide SNP genotypes for about 60% of the roughly 670 donors and used that subset as a discovery cohort. Every repertoire in the discovery cohort had been generated on one and the same sequencing platform. HLA typing covered class I and class II loci at four-digit resolution. The number of typed donors differed by locus: about 620-640 for A, B, C, DRB1 and DQB1; 500 to 550 for DQA1; 606 for DPA1; and some 470 for DPB1. A handful of DR-DQ haplotypes were handled as single units for association and clustering because linkage in the cohort was strong. Across approximately 400 genotyped donors of the cohort, an average of about 240,000 unique TCR beta nucleotide sequences per donor were sequenced, and approximately 17% of those sequences were non-productive.

Beyond this particular receptor, the publication reports: Cytomegalovirus status was reported to be diagnosed by the classifier with high specificity and sensitivity in both the original and validation cohorts. When HLA alleles, especially DR and DQ, strongly co-occurred, TCR associations were difficult to assign to individual alleles. A later analysis found that most CMV-associated TCR beta chains appeared HLA-restricted, with HLA associations seemingly driven largely by CMV exposure. While some public TCRs were present in many individuals, most TCR sequences turned up only very rarely across donors. At a false discovery rate of 0.05, a later analysis linked approximately 18,000 TCR beta sequences to specific HLA alleles. A later genetic analysis associated a missense DCLRE1C variant with V-gene and J-gene trimming of TCR beta chains, and an independent cohort replicated the association. In vitro tests confirmed that a few of the cytomegalovirus-associated TCR beta chains recognize cytomegalovirus antigens. In a later analysis, TCR association rates were found to vary across HLA loci, with the most associated TCRs seen for DRB1 alleles and the fewest for HLA-C alleles. According to the authors, the approach could potentially be generalized to other disease states and immunological phenotypes. The 87-base-pair reads could not distinguish some IMGT-functional V segments, including TRBV6-2 and TRBV6-3, so those segments were excluded. A further reported finding was that TCR beta sequences accurately predicted the HLA-A and HLA-B alleles for most subjects in the first cohort. Linkage disequilibrium might explain the correlated functional status among segregating V segments, but an unknown experimental factor could not be excluded. A later analysis found that HLA-associated TCR beta chains were more clonally expanded and had lower generation probabilities than equally common non-associated chains. In an earlier analysis of more than 450 of the donors, most TCR beta V segments were observed in productive rearrangements about 90% or about 30% of the time, broadly matching IMGT annotations. Presence/absence analyses assumed roughly uniform sequencing depth across donors, an assumption that may not hold. Over 15 rarely observed V segments, including chromosome 9 orphons, were excluded from the earlier analysis of 550 to 700 of the donors because counts were too low. Immune exposure information for the cohort was limited to CMV serostatus. A later genetic analysis reported fewer N-insertions in productive TCRs among donors in an Asian-associated ancestry cluster than the 666-donor mean. A later analysis reported that several top co-occurrence clusters appeared linked to parvovirus B19, influenza, CMV and Epstein-Barr virus. The cohort was sequenced for TCR beta chains only, and without alpha or paired-chain data the features that could be detected were limited. Because HLA typing was missing for some donors at each locus, association tests included only the typed subset. The study listed approximately 150 TCR beta chains as associated with cytomegalovirus. A cluster of highly shared sequence variants was judged likely to be a technical artifact of the sequencing pipeline.

In total, more than 500 healthy bone marrow donors made up the cohort. At the time of sampling, all cohort members were nominally healthy, though unrecorded immune exposures were likely present. The donor tested CMV seronegative and was one of the 352 seronegative cohort members. Every donor gave a peripheral blood sample, and the peripheral blood mononuclear cells from that sample were used for TCR beta sequencing. The Qiagen DNeasy Blood Extraction Kit was used to extract genomic DNA from the blood cell samples. With regard to this clone: Its antigen remains undetermined. Per-base qualities were not stored, and no clone one base away is much larger.

The library was obtained by the immunoSEQ multiplex PCR assay. For the multiplex PCR, a mixture combining 60 forward primers for TCR Vbeta segments and 13 reverse primers for TCR Jbeta segments was used. The CDR3 region of rearranged TCR beta genes was amplified from genomic DNA with a multiplex PCR assay. Amplified TCR beta libraries were sequenced as 87-base-pair reads on the Illumina HiSeq System. In the source study's methods: In a later analysis, tens of millions of unique TCR beta chains were counted across the 666 repertoires, and roughly 11 million of these chains were shared by at least two donors. A nearest-neighbor algorithm error-corrected the raw reads and collapsed the reads into unique sequences, merging closely related sequences to remove PCR and sequencing errors. V, D and J gene segments were assigned by aligning CDR3 sequences to IMGT reference sequences. For a sequence to be retained, at least a six-nucleotide match to both a V gene segment and a J gene segment was required. A rearrangement counted as productive if the CDR3 had no stop codons and remained in frame with V and J, and every other rearrangement counted as non-productive. Following IMGT convention, CDR3 was defined as the stretch from the second conserved V-encoded cysteine to the conserved J-encoded phenylalanine. Sequences without an unambiguous match to a single V gene segment were excluded from the earlier analysis of over 500 of the donors. An earlier analysis of several hundred of the donors classified V segments as functional when productive rearrangements were above 56.7% and as segregating when the standard deviation between donors was above 5%. A statistical classification framework was developed to diagnose cytomegalovirus status using the catalog of TCR beta chain sequences. In a later analysis, TCR nucleotide sequences were compared against IMGT/GENE-DB human TR gene sequences so that V and J genes could be assigned. A later analysis assigned CDR3 sequences and most-parsimonious VDJ recombination scenarios with the TCRdist pipeline. In a later analysis, each TCR beta chain was defined by its CDR3 amino acid sequence together with its V-gene family, and reads without a unique V-gene family were excluded. In a later analysis, fewer than 650 highly shared, low-generation-probability nucleotide sequences were removed to address suspected cross-contamination and a sequencing artifact. In a later analysis, a clonal expansion index for each public chain was calculated from normalized within-repertoire ranks of inferred template counts. Generation probabilities in a later analysis came from a VDJ recombination model fitted to out-of-frame rearrangements, and those results were checked against IGoR. A later analysis scored TCR-TCR, TCR-HLA and TCR-CMV co-occurrence with hypergeometric tests, applying a repertoire-size bias correction to TCR pairs. False discovery rates were estimated in a later analysis by permuting HLA or CMV assignments 20 times. In a later analysis, co-occurring TCRs were grouped using DBSCAN, with TCRdist sequence similarity added in when clustering inside HLA-allele-positive subsets. Repertoires with fewer than 30,000 or more than 120,000 public chains, plus five repertoires with anomalous nucleotide sharing, were excluded from co-occurrence clustering. TCRdb carries this immuneACCESS record with in-frame sequences only. Its versions omit some clonotypes, under half of them owing to an unresolved V gene in the studies checked, with the rest unexplained. V and J calls and clone size are copied from that table; D and trimming were computed from the DNA. The sample table contains approximately 150,000 clones; only one count was recorded for 65% to 85% of them. Around 1.5% of the sample lies in the top ten.

Taken from the germline V gene (reference sequence), the CDR1 and CDR2 loops are DFQATT and SNEGSKA. Its CDR3 holds 11 amino acids, cysteine through phenylalanine. Only the CDR3 part of the read is kept: 33 bases, read in frame from the first base. The V end loses 6 bases and the J end loses 10 bases, and a stretch of 10 bases separates them. The V and J genes are TRBV20-1 and TRBJ1-6; the D gene is not confidently resolved. The receptor's source is a man in his sixties in good health and CMV-seronegative. The sample was PBMCs. The CDR3 is CSASGGSPLHF. The sequenced DNA: TGCAGTGCCAGCGGTGGGTCACCCCTCCACTTT.